The 29 T cell receptor beta chains reported below all come from one sample, sequenced in a study of identical twins. A single record per CDR3 protein comes from TCRdb applying MiXCR to the 5' RACE reads. The sample shows about 520,000 distinct CDR3 sequences, about 20% of them seen only once. The same data also contributed to another study, on T cells expressing NK-cell markers.

The sample comprised CD4+ T cells sorted from blood. The source is a woman under 30 in good health.

The CDR3 is CASSYSFGRRDEQFF. CDR3 DNA: TGTGCCAGCAGTTACTCGTTCGGACGCCGCGATGAGCAGTTCTTC. The V gene is TRBV6-5, the J gene TRBJ2-1; D call uncertain. CDR1 is MNHEY, CDR2 SVGAGI, per germline. The CDR3 totals 15 residues. V was clipped by 0 bases and J by 8 bases, with 14 bases between them.

This clonotype has only a few counts. The genes are TRBV20-1 and TRBJ2-3; TRBD2 matches at 7 bases. The V gene end was trimmed by 1 base and the J gene end by 0 bases; junction bases not matched to a gene: 1. Germline assignment: CDR1 DFQATT and CDR2 SNEGSKA (reference sequence). The CDR3 sequence is 14 residues long. The chain's CDR3 is CSARAGGSTDTQYF. The CDR3 nucleotides are TGCAGTGCTAGAGCGGGAGGCAGCACAGATACGCAGTATTTT.

This clonotype was detected a few times. The gene calls are TRBV12-3 or TRBV12-4 and TRBJ2-1; possible D gene TRBD2, 6 bases. V was clipped by 6 bases and J by 7 bases, with 13 bases between them. The CDR3 consists of 13 residues. In nucleotides, the CDR3 is TGTGCCAGCAGCCAAGGGAGGAGGAATGAGCAGTTCTTC. Amino acid sequence: CASSQGRRNEQFF.

The chain is built from TRBV5-1 and TRBJ2-5; unclear D gene. The CDR3 contains 14 residues. Trimming left V 0 bases short and J 3 bases short, with 9 bases between. CDR1 is SGHRS and CDR2 is YFSETQ in the germline V gene. The CDR3 DNA sequence: TGCGCCAGCAGCTTGGAAGTGGGCGAAGAGACCCAGTACTTC. This encodes CASSLEVGEETQYF.

The gene calls are TRBV20-1 and TRBJ2-3; D call uncertain. Trimming took 4 bases from V and 2 from J, leaving 7 bases between them. Germline V gives CDR1 DFQATT, CDR2 SNEGSKA (reference sequence). This CDR3 is 12 amino acids long. CDR3 in DNA: TGCAGTGCTACTAGATCCACAGATACGCAGTATTTT. Translation: CSATRSTDTQYF.

In this sample, this clonotype turned up many times. This chain connects TRBV5-1 to TRBJ1-5; the D gene is possibly TRBD1 (5 bases). V dropped 2 bases and J dropped 5 bases, with 11 bases sitting between them. CDR3 size: 14 residues. The germline V gene encodes CDR1 SGHRS and CDR2 YFSETQ. The CDR3, as DNA: TGCGCCAGCAGCTTTCAGGGTGGGGATCAGCCCCAGCATTTT. Protein: CASSFQGGDQPQHF.

This chain joins TRBV7-2 and TRBJ1-5; D remains ambiguous. Germline values: CDR1 SGHTA, CDR2 FQGNSA. This CDR3 spans 12 amino acids. V lost 5 bases, J lost 8 bases, and 10 bases lay in between. Written as DNA, the CDR3 is TGTGCCAGCAGCATCAATAGGGAGCCCCAGCATTTT. It translates to CASSINREPQHF.

The V call is TRBV14, the J call TRBJ2-1; weak D call: TRBD2 (7 bases). The CDR3 length is 17 residues. The germline V gene encodes CDR1 SGHDN and CDR2 FVKESK. With 2 bases removed from V and 0 bases from J, the gap between germline ends came to 14 bases. For the CDR3, the DNA is TGTGCCAGCAGCCAAAGGTGGGAGGGGGGCTCCTACAATGAGCAGTTCTTC. Residues: CASSQRWEGGSYNEQFF.

This clonotype was detected once. The chain uses TRBV5-1 and TRBJ1-1, with D unresolved. CDR1 is SGHRS and CDR2 is YFSETQ in the germline V gene. The CDR3 has 15 residues. Trimming removed 2 bases from V and 1 base from J, with 12 bases in between. The CDR3 sequence: CASSLGDGRNTEAFF. CDR3 nucleotide sequence: TGCGCCAGCAGCTTAGGTGACGGCCGGAACACTGAAGCTTTCTTT. The full variable domain, completed using reference TRBV5-1 and TRBJ1-1, is KAGVTQTPRYLIKTRGQQVTLSCSPISGHRSVSWYQQTPGQGLQFLFEYFSETQRNKGNFPGRFSGRQFSNSRSEMNVSTLELGDSALYLCASSLGDGRNTEAFFGQGTRLTVV.

V is TRBV21-1 and J is TRBJ2-5. TRBV21-1 is a pseudogene locus. This CDR3 contains 13 residues. The CDR3 sequence is CASSKSRKETQYF. Written as DNA, the CDR3 is TGTGCCAGCAGCAAAAGCAGAAAAGAGACCCAGTACTTC.

This clonotype was seen a handful of times. The chain uses TRBV2 and TRBJ2-5; the D gene could be TRBD1 or TRBD2 (5 bases each). V lost 4 bases to trimming and J lost 5 bases, with 8 bases between them. CDR3 length equals 12 residues. CDR1 and CDR2 (germline): SNHLY, FYNNEI. In DNA, the CDR3 is TGTGCCAGCAGTGGGGGGTCTGAGACCCAGTACTTC. Translated, it gives CASSGGSETQYF. Combining the CDR3 with reference TRBV2 and TRBJ2-5 gives the whole variable domain EPEVTQTPSHQVTQMGQEVILRCVPISNHLYFYWYRQILGQKVEFLVSFYNNEISEKSEIFDDQFSVERPDGSNFTLKIRSTKLEDSAMYFCASSGGSETQYFGPGTRLLVL.

This clonotype was counted a few times. The chain carries TRBV3-1 and TRBJ2-7; the match to TRBD2 covers 7 bases. The germline CDR1 and CDR2 sequences are LGHDT and YNNKEL (reference sequence). The CDR3 runs to 15 residues. J lost 3 bases, V lost 3 bases, and 8 bases had no gene match. The DNA of the CDR3 is TGTGCCAGCAGCCAGGGAGGGGTCCAAAACTACGAGCAGTACTTC. Its protein product is CASSQGGVQNYEQYF.

This rearrangement joins TRBV5-6 to TRBJ2-2; D not certain. The CDR3 contains 16 residues. Trimming removed 4 bases from V and 1 base from J, with 14 bases in between. Germline CDR1 reads SGHDT; CDR2 reads YYEEEE. The CDR3 DNA reads TGTGCCAGCAGCCCCTATGTTAAGCGGAACACCGGGGAGCTGTTTTTT. The encoded protein is CASSPYVKRNTGELFF. Full variable domain (remainder filled in from reference TRBV5-6 and TRBJ2-2): DAGVTQSPTHLIKTRGQQVTLRCSPKSGHDTVSWYQQALGQGPQFIFQYYEEEERQRGNFPDRFSGHQFPNYSSELNVNALLLGDSALYLCASSPYVKRNTGELFFGEGSRLTVL.

The chain couples TRBV5-1 to TRBJ2-5; no clear D. Germline assignment: CDR1 SGHRS and CDR2 YFSETQ. V was shortened by 4 bases and J by 3 bases, with 7 bases between the two germline ends. The CDR3 length is 12 residues. CDR3 sequence (DNA): TGCGCCAGCAGCCCCCACGAAGAGACCCAGTACTTC. Amino acids: CASSPHEETQYF.

The chain recombines TRBV12-3 or TRBV12-4 with TRBJ1-2; possibly TRBD1 for D (5 bases). This CDR3 is 15 amino acids long. Trimming left V 5 bases short and J 5 bases short, with 18 bases between. CDR3 sequence: CASSRGGGALYGYTF. CDR3 in DNA: TGTGCCAGCAGTCGCGGGGGGGGTGCACTTTATGGCTACACCTTC.

This rearrangement joins TRBV12-3 or TRBV12-4 to TRBJ1-2; 8 bases line up with TRBD1. The CDR3 covers 15 residues. V dropped 6 bases and J dropped 8; count of bases not matched to a gene: 14. The CDR3 spells CASSPTGAKSGGYTF. CDR3 bases: TGTGCCAGCAGCCCGACAGGGGCTAAATCAGGGGGCTACACCTTC.

J is TRBJ1-2 and V is TRBV5-6, with 7 positions matching TRBD1. V lost 4 bases, J lost 3 bases, and 6 bases stayed unmatched. Germline-derived CDR1 and CDR2 are SGHDT and YYEEEE. This CDR3 has 14 residues. CDR3 loop: CASSVTGSDYGYTF. DNA of the CDR3: TGTGCCAGCAGCGTGACAGGGTCGGACTATGGCTACACCTTC.

The V gene is TRBV5-1, the J gene TRBJ2-1; TRBD1 agrees at 11 bases. CDR3 size: 16 residues. The germline gives CDR1 SGHRS, CDR2 YFSETQ. With V trimmed by 2 bases and J by 7 bases, 8 bases remained unmatched. CDR3 in amino acids: CASSFTRTGGPNEQFF. The CDR3 bases are TGCGCCAGCAGCTTTACAAGGACAGGGGGCCCAAATGAGCAGTTCTTC.

In its sample, this clonotype was seen a few times. V and J are TRBV10-3 and TRBJ1-3; no reliable D call. Trimming cost V 3 bases and J 0 bases, with 3 bases left between them. The germline V gene encodes CDR1 ENHRY and CDR2 SYGVKD. The CDR3 covers 13 residues. The DNA for the CDR3 is TGTGCCATCAGTGAAAACTCTGGAAACACCATATATTTT. It specifies CAISENSGNTIYF.

This clonotype turned up a few times. This chain links TRBV5-1 with TRBJ1-1, with D unresolved. The CDR3 length is 15 residues. The V gene's germline CDR1 is SGHRS and CDR2 YFSETQ. V was clipped by 0 bases and J by 3 bases, with 12 bases between them. CDR3 in amino acids: CASSLEPAGDTEAFF. DNA for the CDR3: TGCGCCAGCAGCTTGGAACCCGCCGGAGACACTGAAGCTTTCTTT.

This chain uses TRBV7-2 with TRBJ2-1, with a weak D call TRBD2 (5 bases). The CDR3 sequence is 16 residues long. Germline assignment: CDR1 SGHTA and CDR2 FQGNSA. Trimming stripped 3 bases from V and 3 bases from J, with 15 bases between. CDR3 sequence (DNA): TGTGCCAGCAGCTTGCGTGGGAGTGGAGGCTACAATGAGCAGTTCTTC. It translates to CASSLRGSGGYNEQFF.

The chain links TRBV5-6 to TRBJ2-1; D is tentatively TRBD1 or TRBD2 (5 bases each). V gave up 3 bases and J gave up 4 bases, with 14 bases separating them. The CDR3 consists of 15 residues. Germline loops: CDR1 SGHDT, CDR2 YYEEEE. The CDR3 DNA reads TGTGCCAGCAGCTCTACCGGGACGGGATACAATGAGCAGTTCTTC. Its protein is CASSSTGTGYNEQFF.

This clonotype was detected a few times. The chain links TRBV6-1 to TRBJ2-7, with a tentative D call TRBD1 (7 bases). The CDR3 spans 15 residues. Germline assignment: CDR1 MNHNS and CDR2 SASEGT. Trimming removed 8 bases from V and 2 bases from J, with 19 bases in between. CDR3 loop: CASSRAGQTTYEQYF. In DNA form, the CDR3 reads TGTGCCAGCTCAAGGGCGGGACAGACAACCTACGAGCAGTACTTC.

CDR3 region: CATSRLRNTGELFF. The CDR3 nucleotides are TGTGCCACCAGCAGACTTAGGAACACCGGGGAGCTGTTTTTT. The rearrangement uses TRBV15 and TRBJ2-2; unclear D gene. V was shortened by 2 bases and J by 1 base, with 5 bases between the two germline ends. In germline, CDR1 is LNHNV, CDR2 YYDKDF (reference sequence). The CDR3 is made up of 14 amino acids.

V usage is TRBV13 and J usage is TRBJ1-1; D possibly corresponds to TRBD1 (6 bases). V lost 5 bases and J lost 1, with 11 bases in between. The length of the CDR3 is 14 residues. Germline CDR1 reads PRHDT; CDR2 reads FYEKMQ (reference sequence). CDR3 bases: TGTGCCAGCAGCCGGAGACAGGCGAACACTGAAGCTTTCTTT. This translates into CASSRRQANTEAFF.

Ten or more counts support this clonotype. The rearrangement links TRBV29-1 to TRBJ2-1; D unclear. The length of the CDR3 is 12 residues. CDR1 and CDR2 (germline): SQVTM, ANQGSEA. Trimming pared 4 bases from V and 2 bases from J, leaving 6 bases between. In nucleotides, the CDR3 is TGCAGCGTTGGACGGGCCTACAATGAGCAGTTCTTC. Translating gives CSVGRAYNEQFF.

This chain connects TRBV6-1 to TRBJ2-1; 8 nucleotides align to TRBD2. This CDR3 contains 13 residues. J gave up 7 bases and V 7 bases, and 6 bases lay outside the gene matches. The germline gives CDR1 MNHNS, CDR2 SASEGT. The CDR3 spells CASKGTRPNEQFF. The DNA of the CDR3 is TGTGCCAGCAAGGGGACTAGGCCAAATGAGCAGTTCTTC.

The chain links TRBV7-9 to TRBJ2-6; tentatively, D is TRBD1 (5 bases). The germline V gene encodes CDR1 SEHNR and CDR2 FQNEAQ (reference sequence). This CDR3 comprises 15 residues. V was clipped by 5 bases and J by 1 base, with 9 bases between them. The CDR3 spells CASSPGNSGANVLTF. CDR3 nucleotides: TGTGCCAGCAGCCCAGGGAATTCTGGGGCCAACGTCCTGACTTTC.

The sample holds a few counts of this clonotype. The CDR3 region is CASSQRTGAKNIQYF. The CDR3 nucleotides are TGTGCCAGCAGCCAACGGACAGGGGCCAAAAACATTCAGTACTTC. V usage is TRBV11-3 and J usage is TRBJ2-4; 8 bases fit TRBD1. J was trimmed by 1 base and V by 5 bases; bases with no gene match: 4. Germline V gene sequence: CDR1 SGHNT, CDR2 YENEEA. The CDR3 loop spans 15 amino acids.